The 18 T cell receptor beta chains below come from one sample, sequenced in a study of blood T cell repertoires in COVID-19. Sequencing used immunoSEQ multiplex PCR; TCRdb keeps in-frame clones, though not all of them. The sample carries around 25,000 clones, about 76% recorded once. The sample comprised peripheral blood. These receptors all come from a man between 65 and 79 years old with acute or convalescent COVID-19.

The chain has TRBV12-5 and TRBJ1-3; D call uncertain. V was clipped by 6 bases and J by 4 bases, with 10 bases between them. The CDR3 spans 13 residues. Germline V CDR1 and CDR2: LGHNT, FRNRAP. In nucleotides, the CDR3 is TGTGCTAGTGGGAGAGAGCGGGGAAACACCATATATTTT. This codes for CASGRERGNTIYF.

The rearrangement links TRBV5-6 to TRBJ2-2; 8 bases align to TRBD2. The CDR3 spans 15 residues. J gave up 7 bases and V 3 bases, and 8 bases lay outside the gene matches. CDR1 is SGHDT, CDR2 YYEEEE, per germline. The CDR3 is CASSYVSGTGGELFF. In DNA, the CDR3 is TGTGCCAGCAGCTACGTTAGCGGGACGGGCGGGGAGCTGTTTTTT.

This sequence joins TRBV5-1 and TRBJ1-5; D gene unclear. This CDR3 has 13 residues. The V end lost 1 base, the J end lost 5 bases, and 7 bases lay between the germline ends. Germline CDR1 is SGHRS and CDR2 is YFSETQ. The CDR3 here is CASSLYGDQPQHF. CDR3 bases: TGCGCCAGCAGCTTGTACGGGGATCAGCCCCAGCATTTT.

J is TRBJ2-7 and V is TRBV5-4; 8 nucleotides line up with TRBD1. Germline values: CDR1 SGHNT, CDR2 YYREEE (reference sequence). The CDR3 is 14 amino acids. Unmatched junction bases numbered 6, after V lost 4 bases and J lost 3 bases. CDR3 loop: CASSQGQEYYEQYF. In DNA form, the CDR3 reads TGTGCCAGCAGCCAGGGACAGGAGTACTACGAGCAGTACTTC.

The chain is built from TRBV27 and TRBJ2-7; 12 bases are shared with TRBD1. The CDR3 is made up of 15 amino acids. Germline lookup yields CDR1 MNHEY and CDR2 SMNVEV (reference sequence). The trim removed 1 base at V and 6 bases at J, leaving 4 bases unmatched. The CDR3 coding sequence is TGTGCCAGCAGTTTATTGGGGACAGGGGGCTTCGAGCAGTACTTC. Translated: CASSLLGTGGFEQYF.

The CDR3 sequence is CASSSSDRGYLNTEAFF. Here the CDR3 DNA reads TGTGCCAGCAGCTCCTCAGACAGGGGGTATCTGAACACTGAAGCTTTCTTT. This sequence joins TRBV7-9 and TRBJ1-1, with 9 bases matching TRBD1. The junction had 9 bases not matched to a gene; V was cut back by 4 bases and J by 0 bases. Germline-derived CDR1 and CDR2 are SEHNR and FQNEAQ (reference sequence). The CDR3 contains 17 residues.

The chain uses TRBV2 and TRBJ1-2; D is ambiguous. Trimming stripped 6 bases from V and 8 bases from J, with 7 bases between. Germline loops: CDR1 SNHLY, CDR2 FYNNEI. The CDR3 consists of 10 residues. CDR3 DNA sequence: TGTGCCAGCAGCGAGTGGGGCTACACCTTC. Amino acids: CASSEWGYTF.

The V call is TRBV27, the J call TRBJ2-1; 7 bases are shared with TRBD1. This CDR3 is 14 amino acids long. The germline gives CDR1 MNHEY, CDR2 SMNVEV (reference sequence). The V segment lost 3 bases and the J segment 7 bases; nucleotides outside the gene matches: 6. CDR3 residues: CASSFPGTANEQFF. As DNA, the CDR3 is TGTGCCAGCAGTTTCCCCGGGACAGCTAATGAGCAGTTCTTC.

The chain uses TRBV18 and TRBJ1-5, with D perhaps matching TRBD1 (6 bases). The CDR3 is 14 amino acids. Trimming left V 4 bases short and J 7 bases short, with 14 bases between. CDR1 KGHSH and CDR2 LQKENI come from the germline V gene. The CDR3 sequence: CASSQAGEGQPQHF. CDR3 DNA sequence: TGTGCCAGCTCACAGGCAGGGGAGGGGCAGCCCCAGCATTTT.

This clone has just one count. The chain couples TRBV7-3 to TRBJ2-1, with D possibly matching TRBD2 (7 bases). This CDR3 contains 18 residues. Germline V gives CDR1 SGHTA, CDR2 FQGTGA. V lost 3 bases and J lost 0, with 18 bases in between. The CDR3 nucleotides are TGTGCCAGCAGCTTGATGCCGGGGGGCTCAAGCTCCTACAATGAGCAGTTCTTC. Its protein product is CASSLMPGGSSSYNEQFF.

The chain joins TRBV2 to TRBJ1-1; no clear D. V shed 6 bases and J shed 3 bases, with 8 bases lying between them. Germline assignment: CDR1 SNHLY and CDR2 FYNNEI. This CDR3 is 12 amino acids long. CDR3 nucleotide sequence: TGTGCCAGCAGGGGAGACTACACTGAAGCTTTCTTT. Its translation is CASRGDYTEAFF. Variable domain in full (rest from reference TRBV2 and TRBJ1-1): EPEVTQTPSHQVTQMGQEVILRCVPISNHLYFYWYRQILGQKVEFLVSFYNNEISEKSEIFDDQFSVERPDGSNFTLKIRSTKLEDSAMYFCASRGDYTEAFFGQGTRLTVV.

This sequence joins TRBV10-1 and TRBJ2-5; D possibly corresponds to TRBD2 (5 bases). The germline V gene encodes CDR1 WNHNN and CDR2 SYGVQD (reference sequence). CDR3 length equals 14 residues. The V end lost 3 bases, the J end lost 0 bases, and 8 bases lay between the germline ends. CDR3 amino acids: CASSEPDYQETQYF. Here the CDR3 DNA reads TGCGCCAGCAGTGAACCGGACTACCAAGAGACCCAGTACTTC.

The chain has TRBV6-2 or TRBV6-3 and TRBJ2-7; 10 nucleotides agree with TRBD1. The V gene's germline CDR1 is MNHEY and CDR2 SVGEGT. Trimming took 0 bases from V and 4 from J; bases not matched to a gene: 3. The CDR3 has 15 residues. CDR3: CASSYSGQGKYEQYF. CDR3 DNA sequence: TGTGCCAGCAGTTACTCGGGACAGGGGAAGTACGAGCAGTACTTC.

This rearrangement joins TRBV6-5 to TRBJ1-3, with unresolved D. The CDR3 runs 10 residues. CDR1 MNHEY and CDR2 SVGAGI come from the germline V gene. V was cut by 8 bases and J by 6 bases, with 5 bases left in between. The CDR3 sequence is CASGQNTIYF. The CDR3 region has the DNA TGTGCCAGCGGGCAAAACACCATATATTTT.

This sequence joins TRBV3-1 (or the pseudogene TRBV3-2) and TRBJ2-1, with 9 bases lining up with TRBD2. Per germline, CDR1 LGHDT and CDR2 YNNKEL (reference sequence). The CDR3 length is 16 residues. The junction had 4 bases not matched to a gene; V was cut back by 0 bases and J by 4 bases. CDR3 in DNA: TGTGCCAGCAGCCAAGATTTTAGCGGGAGATACAATGAGCAGTTCTTC. Residues: CASSQDFSGRYNEQFF.

The rearrangement links TRBV7-8 to TRBJ1-1; 8 bases are a match to TRBD1. The CDR3 runs 17 residues. In germline, CDR1 is SGHVS, CDR2 FQNEAQ. Trimming cost V 1 base and J 10 bases; bases outside gene matches: 17. The DNA for the CDR3 is TGTGCCAGCAGCTTAGGTTGGGGTGGGCAGGGGGCGGCAGTAGCTTTCTTT. Amino acid sequence: CASSLGWGGQGAAVAFF.

The genes are TRBV30 and TRBJ2-3, with D possibly being TRBD1 (6 bases). V lost 1 base, J lost 0 bases, and 8 bases lay in between. Per the germline V gene, CDR1 is GTSNPN and CDR2 is SVGIG (reference sequence). This CDR3 is 14 amino acids long. The CDR3 protein is CAWSEGHSTDTQYF. For the CDR3, the DNA is TGTGCCTGGAGTGAGGGACACAGCACAGATACGCAGTATTTT.

The genes are TRBV7-2 and TRBJ1-2; TRBD1 is a possible D gene (5 bases). Trimming pared 5 bases from V and 6 bases from J, leaving 19 bases between. CDR3 length: 15 residues. The V gene's germline CDR1 is SGHTA and CDR2 FQGNSA. CDR3: CASSELLAGRDGYTF. CDR3 sequence (DNA): TGTGCCAGCAGCGAACTACTGGCAGGGAGGGATGGCTACACCTTC.